This T cell receptor (beta chain) was retrieved from a study of cytomegalovirus exposure and HLA in healthy donors. Notes on the study in general: Other equally common chains were less clonally expanded than HLA-associated TCR beta chains, a later analysis showed. For most TCR beta V segments, an earlier analysis put the productive rate at about 90% or about 30% of the time. An analysis that was carried out later associated approximately 15,000 TCR beta sequences with HLA alleles at 0.05 false discovery rate.

With respect to this clone: The antigen remains undetermined.

Vbeta (60) and Jbeta (13) primers were used in the PCR. This table comes from immunoSEQ multiplex PCR, and its TCRdb copy is limited to in-frame clones, with some not included. This table holds over 150,000 clones, roughly 81% found once. The junction had 7 bases not matched to a gene; V was cut back by 3 bases and J by 2 bases. The germline gives CDR1 SGHKS, CDR2 YYEKEE (reference sequence). The CDR3 extends over 15 amino acids. The TCR was taken from a woman between 50 and 59 years old in good health and CMV-seronegative. The sample was PBMCs. The rearrangement links TRBV5-5 to TRBJ1-2; 7 bases line up with TRBD1. The DNA for the CDR3 is TGTGCCAGCAGCTGGGAACCGACAGGGAACTATGGCTACACCTTC. This encodes CASSWEPTGNYGYTF.